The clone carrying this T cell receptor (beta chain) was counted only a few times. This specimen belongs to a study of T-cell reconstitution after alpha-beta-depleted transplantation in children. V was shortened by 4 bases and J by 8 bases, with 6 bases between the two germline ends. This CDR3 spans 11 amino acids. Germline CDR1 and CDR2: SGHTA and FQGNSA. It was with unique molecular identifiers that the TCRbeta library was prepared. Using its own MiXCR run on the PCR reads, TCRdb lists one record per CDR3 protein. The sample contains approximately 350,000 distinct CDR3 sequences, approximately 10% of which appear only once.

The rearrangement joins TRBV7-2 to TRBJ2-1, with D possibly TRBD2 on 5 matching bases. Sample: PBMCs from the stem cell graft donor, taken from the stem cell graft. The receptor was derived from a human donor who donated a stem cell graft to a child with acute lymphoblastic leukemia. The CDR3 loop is CASSWGDEQFF. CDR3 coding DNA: TGTGCCAGCAGCTGGGGAGATGAGCAGTTCTTC.